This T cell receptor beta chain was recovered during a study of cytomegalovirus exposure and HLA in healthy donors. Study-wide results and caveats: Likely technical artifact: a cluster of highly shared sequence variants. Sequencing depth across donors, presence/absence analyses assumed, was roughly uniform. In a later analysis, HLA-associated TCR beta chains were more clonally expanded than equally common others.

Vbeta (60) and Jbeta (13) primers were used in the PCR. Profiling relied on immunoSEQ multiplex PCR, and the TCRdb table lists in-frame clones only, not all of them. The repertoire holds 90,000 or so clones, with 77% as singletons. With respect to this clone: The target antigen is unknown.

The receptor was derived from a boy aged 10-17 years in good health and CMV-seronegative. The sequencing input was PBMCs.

CDR3 residues: CSARMGTTGGNTEAFF. Written as DNA, the CDR3 is TGCAGCGCCCGAATGGGGACGACAGGAGGGAACACTGAAGCTTTCTTT. The chain recombines TRBV29-1 with TRBJ1-1; weak D call: TRBD1 (6 bases). Trimming took 7 bases from V and 1 from J, leaving 22 bases between them. Looked up from germline, CDR1 is SQVTM and CDR2 is ANQGSEA. This CDR3 spans 16 amino acids.